These T cell receptor beta chains were read from a single sample in a study of blood T cell repertoires in COVID-19. Repertoires were generated with immunoSEQ multiplex PCR, while TCRdb's copy carries only in-frame clones and drops some. This sample yields 45,000 or so clones, of which approximately 87% are seen a single time; about 9% belongs to the top ten. The sample was peripheral blood. These receptors all come from a human donor in a cohort sampled during active COVID-19. CDR3s leave out the opening cysteine and the closing phenylalanine or tryptophan.

TRBV5-1,ATKPDSSNQPQH
TRBV5-5,ASSLAGGMSYEQY
TRBV4-1,ASSRGAHSVSPIEELF
TRBV7-8,ASSTTQGPYEQY
TRBV7-8,ASSPGQGWGYT
TRBV7-3,ASSLNFNQPQH
TRBV2,ASTRAASYEQY
TRBV5-4,ASRLRSQGARTGELF
TRBV9,ASSGQGLGSYGYT
TRBV5-4,ASSHPTSGGGTDTQY
TRBV19,ASGGRTSYEQY
TRBV7-9,ASSLQETQY
TRBV11-2,ASSFEVGRGARDTQY
TRBV4-3,ASSLRTANSPLH
TRBV12-3/TRBV12-4,ASSSEYNEQF
TRBV4-1,ASSQETSGQPQH
TRBV15,ATSRWRGLYNEQF
TRBV5-1,ASSPTSGGEYNEQF
TRBV19,ASASTGEEETQY
TRBV2,ASSGPGQGYEKLF
TRBV28,ASTGTGDLAKNIQY
TRBV6-6,ASSPPLQGDLTDTQY
TRBV27,ASRSGLAGGAWQETQY
TRBV20-1,SASRTRRDTQY
TRBV30,AWSRDTQY
TRBV2,ASSEVMAGPGQF
TRBV7-2,ASSLIYTDTQY
TRBV6-2/TRBV6-3,ASSRAGQAYEQY
TRBV4-1,ASSQSFAAGGIATNEKLF
TRBV4-1,ASSQQAGTQNTEAF
TRBV7-2,ASSLGTGVSVAPLH
TRBV5-6,ASSLGFRHGNTIY
TRBV15,ATSKQQNTEAF
TRBV28,ASSSSGEHSYNEQF
TRBV6-6,ASTGQSSSYEQY
TRBV7-8,ASSSAYGSGISEQF
TRBV19,ASSIAGGTEAF
TRBV2,ASSYEKLF
TRBV18,ASSPKGQGESTF
TRBV5-6,ASSLYTDTQY
TRBV6-2/TRBV6-3,ASSGTGVETQY